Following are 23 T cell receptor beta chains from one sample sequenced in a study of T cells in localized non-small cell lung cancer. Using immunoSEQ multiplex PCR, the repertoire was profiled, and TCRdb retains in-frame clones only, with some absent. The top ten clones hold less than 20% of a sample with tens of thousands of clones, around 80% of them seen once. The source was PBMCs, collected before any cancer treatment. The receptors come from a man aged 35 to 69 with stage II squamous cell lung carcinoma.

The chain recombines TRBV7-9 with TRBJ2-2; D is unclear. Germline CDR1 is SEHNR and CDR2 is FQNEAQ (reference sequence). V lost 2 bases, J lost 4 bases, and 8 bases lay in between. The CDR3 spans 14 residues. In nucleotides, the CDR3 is TGTGCCAGCAGCTTAAGACTGGCCACCGGGGAGCTGTTTTTT. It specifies CASSLRLATGELFF.

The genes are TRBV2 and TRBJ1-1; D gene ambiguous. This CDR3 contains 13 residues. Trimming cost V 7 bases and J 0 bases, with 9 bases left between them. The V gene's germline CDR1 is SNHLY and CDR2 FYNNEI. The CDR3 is CASKVTMNTEAFF. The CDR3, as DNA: TGTGCCAGCAAAGTTACGATGAACACTGAAGCTTTCTTT. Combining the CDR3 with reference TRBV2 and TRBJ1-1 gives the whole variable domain EPEVTQTPSHQVTQMGQEVILRCVPISNHLYFYWYRQILGQKVEFLVSFYNNEISEKSEIFDDQFSVERPDGSNFTLKIRSTKLEDSAMYFCASKVTMNTEAFFGQGTRLTVV.

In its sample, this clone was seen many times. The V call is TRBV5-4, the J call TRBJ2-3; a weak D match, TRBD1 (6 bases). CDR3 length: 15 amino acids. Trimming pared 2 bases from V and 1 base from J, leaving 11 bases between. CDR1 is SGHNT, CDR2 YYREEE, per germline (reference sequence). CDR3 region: CASSFVGAGTDTQYF. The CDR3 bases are TGTGCCAGCAGCTTCGTGGGGGCGGGCACAGATACGCAGTATTTT.

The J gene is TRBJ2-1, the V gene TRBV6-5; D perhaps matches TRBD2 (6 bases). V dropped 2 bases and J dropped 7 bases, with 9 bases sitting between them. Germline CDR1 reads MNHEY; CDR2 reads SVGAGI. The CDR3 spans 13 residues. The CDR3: CASSYLAWNEQFF. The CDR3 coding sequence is TGTGCCAGCAGTTACCTAGCGTGGAATGAGCAGTTCTTC.

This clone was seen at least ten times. The CDR3, as DNA: TGTGCCAGCAGTTACGTGTCAACGAATAACTATGGCTACACCTTC. The encoded protein is CASSYVSTNNYGYTF. The rearrangement links TRBV6-5 to TRBJ1-2; D remains ambiguous. The V gene lost 2 bases and the J gene lost 1 base, with 11 bases spanning the gap. The germline gives CDR1 MNHEY, CDR2 SVGAGI. The CDR3 covers 15 residues.

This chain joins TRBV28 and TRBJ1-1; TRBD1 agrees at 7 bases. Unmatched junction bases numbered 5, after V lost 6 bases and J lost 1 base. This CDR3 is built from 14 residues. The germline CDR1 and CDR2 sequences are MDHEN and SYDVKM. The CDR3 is CASSPHRGNTEAFF. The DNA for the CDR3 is TGTGCCAGCAGCCCCCACAGGGGGAACACTGAAGCTTTCTTT.

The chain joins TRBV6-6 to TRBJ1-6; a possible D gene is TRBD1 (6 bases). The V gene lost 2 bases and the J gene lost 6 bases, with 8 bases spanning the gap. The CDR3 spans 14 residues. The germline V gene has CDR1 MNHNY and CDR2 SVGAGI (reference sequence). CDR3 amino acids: CASSYEGGNSPLHF. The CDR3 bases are TGTGCCAGCAGTTACGAAGGGGGTAATTCACCCCTCCACTTT.

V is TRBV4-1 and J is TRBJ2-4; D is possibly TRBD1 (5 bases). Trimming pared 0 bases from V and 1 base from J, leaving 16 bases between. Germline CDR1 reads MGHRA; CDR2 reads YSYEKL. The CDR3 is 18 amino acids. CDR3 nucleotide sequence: TGCGCCAGCAGCCAAGAAGGATCCCTGGCAGGGGCCAAAAACATTCAGTACTTC. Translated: CASSQEGSLAGAKNIQYF.

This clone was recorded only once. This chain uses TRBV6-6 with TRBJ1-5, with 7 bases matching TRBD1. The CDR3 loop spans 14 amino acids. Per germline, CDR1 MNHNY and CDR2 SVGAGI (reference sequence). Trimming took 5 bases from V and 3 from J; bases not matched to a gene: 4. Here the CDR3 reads CASSQGGFNQPQHF. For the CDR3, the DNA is TGTGCCAGCAGTCAGGGGGGGTTCAATCAGCCCCAGCATTTT.

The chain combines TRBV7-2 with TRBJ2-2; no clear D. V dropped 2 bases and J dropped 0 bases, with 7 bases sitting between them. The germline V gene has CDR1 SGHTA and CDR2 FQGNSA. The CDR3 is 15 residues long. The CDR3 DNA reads TGTGCCAGCAGCTTAAGACACCCGAACACCGGGGAGCTGTTTTTT. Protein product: CASSLRHPNTGELFF.

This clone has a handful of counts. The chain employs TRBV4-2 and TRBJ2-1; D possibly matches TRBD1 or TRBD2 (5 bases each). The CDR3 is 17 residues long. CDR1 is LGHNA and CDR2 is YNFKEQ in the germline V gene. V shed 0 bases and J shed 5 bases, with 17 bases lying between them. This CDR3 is CASSQDRGGHSNNEQFF. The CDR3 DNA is TGTGCCAGCAGCCAAGATCGGGGCGGACATTCGAACAATGAGCAGTTCTTC.

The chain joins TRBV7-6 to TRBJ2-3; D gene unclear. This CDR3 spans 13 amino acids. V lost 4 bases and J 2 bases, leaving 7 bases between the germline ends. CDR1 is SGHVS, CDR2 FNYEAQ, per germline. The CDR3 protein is CASSSRITDTQYF. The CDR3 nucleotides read TGTGCCAGCAGCTCCCGCATCACAGATACGCAGTATTTT.

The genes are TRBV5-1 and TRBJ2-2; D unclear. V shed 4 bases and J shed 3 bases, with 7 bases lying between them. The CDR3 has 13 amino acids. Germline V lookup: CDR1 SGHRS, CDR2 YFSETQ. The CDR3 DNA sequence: TGCGCCAGCAGCACAAGCGACACCGGGGAGCTGTTTTTT. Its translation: CASSTSDTGELFF. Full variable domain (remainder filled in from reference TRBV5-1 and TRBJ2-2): KAGVTQTPRYLIKTRGQQVTLSCSPISGHRSVSWYQQTPGQGLQFLFEYFSETQRNKGNFPGRFSGRQFSNSRSEMNVSTLELGDSALYLCASSTSDTGELFFGEGSRLTVL.

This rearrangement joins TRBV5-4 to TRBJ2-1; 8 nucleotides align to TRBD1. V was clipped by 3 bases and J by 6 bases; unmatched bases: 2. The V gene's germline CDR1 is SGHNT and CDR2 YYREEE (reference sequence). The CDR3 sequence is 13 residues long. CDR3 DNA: TGTGCCAGCAGCTACGGGACAGGCAATGAGCAGTTCTTC. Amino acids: CASSYGTGNEQFF.

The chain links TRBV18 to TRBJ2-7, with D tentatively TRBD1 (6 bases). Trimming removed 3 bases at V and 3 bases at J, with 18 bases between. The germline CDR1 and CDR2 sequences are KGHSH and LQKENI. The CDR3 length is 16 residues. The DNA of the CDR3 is TGTGCCAGCTCACCTACACTACAGGGTGGTGGCTACGAGCAGTACTTC. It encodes CASSPTLQGGGYEQYF.

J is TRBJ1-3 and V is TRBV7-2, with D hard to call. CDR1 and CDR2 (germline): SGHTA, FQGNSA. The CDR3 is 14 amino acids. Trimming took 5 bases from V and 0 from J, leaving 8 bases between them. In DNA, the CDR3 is TGTGCCAGCAGCCATCTTAGCTCTGGAAACACCATATATTTT. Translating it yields CASSHLSSGNTIYF. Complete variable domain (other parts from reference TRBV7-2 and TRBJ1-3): GAGVSQSPSNKVTEKGKDVELRCDPISGHTALYWYRQSLGQGLEFLIYFQGNSAPDKSGLPSDRFSAERTGGSVSTLTIQRTQQEDSAVYLCASSHLSSGNTIYFGEGSWLTVV.

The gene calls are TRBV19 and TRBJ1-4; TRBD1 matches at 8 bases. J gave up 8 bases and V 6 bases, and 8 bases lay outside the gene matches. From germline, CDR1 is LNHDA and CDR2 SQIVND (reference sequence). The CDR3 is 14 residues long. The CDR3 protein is CASSLTGAGEKLFF. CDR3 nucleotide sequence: TGTGCCAGTAGCTTGACAGGGGCTGGCGAAAAACTGTTTTTT.

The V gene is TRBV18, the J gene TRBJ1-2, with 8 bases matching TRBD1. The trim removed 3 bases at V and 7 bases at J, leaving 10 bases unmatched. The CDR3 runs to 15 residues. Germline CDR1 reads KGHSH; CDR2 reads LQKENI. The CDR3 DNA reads TGTGCCAGCTCACCTCCGCAGGGGGCTCTATCTGGCTACACCTTC. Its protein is CASSPPQGALSGYTF.

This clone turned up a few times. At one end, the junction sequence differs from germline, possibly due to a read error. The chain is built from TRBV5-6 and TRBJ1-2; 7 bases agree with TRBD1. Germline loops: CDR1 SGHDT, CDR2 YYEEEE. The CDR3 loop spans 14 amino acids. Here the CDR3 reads CASSNRADREGKVF. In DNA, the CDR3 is TGTGCCAGCAGCAACAGGGCAGACAGGGAAGGGAAGGTCTTC.

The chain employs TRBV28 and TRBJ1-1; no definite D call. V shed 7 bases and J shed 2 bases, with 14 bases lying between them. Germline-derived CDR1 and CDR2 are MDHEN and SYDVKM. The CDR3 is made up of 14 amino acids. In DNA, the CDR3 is TGTGCCAGCACCCCCGCTGGGAGTAACACTGAAGCTTTCTTT. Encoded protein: CASTPAGSNTEAFF.

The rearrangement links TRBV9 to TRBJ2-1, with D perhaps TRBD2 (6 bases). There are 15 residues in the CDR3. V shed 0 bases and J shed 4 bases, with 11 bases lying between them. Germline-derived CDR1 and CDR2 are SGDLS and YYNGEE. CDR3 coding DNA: TGTGCCAGCAGCGTAGAGGGACTCCCTTACAATGAGCAGTTCTTC. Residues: CASSVEGLPYNEQFF. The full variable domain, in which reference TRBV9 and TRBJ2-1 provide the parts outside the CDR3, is DSGVTQTPKHLITATGQRVTLRCSPRSGDLSVYWYQQSLDQGLQFLIQYYNGEERAKGNILERFSAQQFPDLHSELNLSSLELGDSALYFCASSVEGLPYNEQFFGPGTRLTVL.

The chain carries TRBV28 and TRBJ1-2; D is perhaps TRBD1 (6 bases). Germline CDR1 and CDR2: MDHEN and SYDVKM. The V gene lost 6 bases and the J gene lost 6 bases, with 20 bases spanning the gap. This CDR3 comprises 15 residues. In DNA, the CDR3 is TGTGCCAGCAGACAACAGGGTAGGGAGCTGCATGGCTACACCTTC. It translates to CASRQQGRELHGYTF.

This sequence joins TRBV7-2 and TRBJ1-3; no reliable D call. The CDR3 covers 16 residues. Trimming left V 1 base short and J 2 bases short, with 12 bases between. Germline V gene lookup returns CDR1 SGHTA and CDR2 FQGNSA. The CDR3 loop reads CASSLERSRTGNTIYF. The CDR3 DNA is TGTGCCAGCAGCTTAGAGCGCTCCAGAACTGGAAACACCATATATTTT.